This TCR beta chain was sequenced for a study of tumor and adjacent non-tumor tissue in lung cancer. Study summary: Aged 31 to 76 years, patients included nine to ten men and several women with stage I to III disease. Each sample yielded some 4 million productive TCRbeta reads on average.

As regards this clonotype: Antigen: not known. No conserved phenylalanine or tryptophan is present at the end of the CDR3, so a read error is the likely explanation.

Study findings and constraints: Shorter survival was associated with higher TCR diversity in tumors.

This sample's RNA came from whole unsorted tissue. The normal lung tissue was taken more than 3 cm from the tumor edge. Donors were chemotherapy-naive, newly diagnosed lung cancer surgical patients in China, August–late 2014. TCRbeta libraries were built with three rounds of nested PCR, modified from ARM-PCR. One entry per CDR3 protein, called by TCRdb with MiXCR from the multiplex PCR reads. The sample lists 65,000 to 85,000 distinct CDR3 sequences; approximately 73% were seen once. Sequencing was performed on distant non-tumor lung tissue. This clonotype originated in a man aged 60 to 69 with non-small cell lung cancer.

The CDR3 spells CVSTGEIYEQYI. In DNA form, the CDR3 reads TGTGTCAGCACCGGCGAGATCTACGAGCAGTACATC. The chain links TRBV5-6 to TRBJ2-7; D remains ambiguous. Germline V gene lookup returns CDR1 SGHDT and CDR2 YYEEEE. This CDR3 is built from 12 residues.